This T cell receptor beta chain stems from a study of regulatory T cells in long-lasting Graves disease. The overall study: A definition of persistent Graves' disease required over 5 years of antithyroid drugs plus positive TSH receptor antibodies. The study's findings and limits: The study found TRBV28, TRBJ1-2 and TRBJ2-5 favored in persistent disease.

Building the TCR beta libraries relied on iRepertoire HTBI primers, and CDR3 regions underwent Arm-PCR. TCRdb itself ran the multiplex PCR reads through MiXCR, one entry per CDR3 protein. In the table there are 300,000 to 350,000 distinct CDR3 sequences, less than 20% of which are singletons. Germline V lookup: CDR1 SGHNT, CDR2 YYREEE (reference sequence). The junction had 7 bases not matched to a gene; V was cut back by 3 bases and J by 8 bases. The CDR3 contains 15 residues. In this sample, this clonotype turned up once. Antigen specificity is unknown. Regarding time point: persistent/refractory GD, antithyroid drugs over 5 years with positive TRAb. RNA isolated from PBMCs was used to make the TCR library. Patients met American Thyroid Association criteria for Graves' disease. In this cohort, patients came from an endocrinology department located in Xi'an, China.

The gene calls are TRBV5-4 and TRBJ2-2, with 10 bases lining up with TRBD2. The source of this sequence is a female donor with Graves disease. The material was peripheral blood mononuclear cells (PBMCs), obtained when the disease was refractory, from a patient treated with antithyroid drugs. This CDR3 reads CASSSAGGPRGELFF. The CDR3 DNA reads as TGTGCCAGCAGCTCAGCGGGGGGGCCTCGTGGGGAGCTGTTTTTT.